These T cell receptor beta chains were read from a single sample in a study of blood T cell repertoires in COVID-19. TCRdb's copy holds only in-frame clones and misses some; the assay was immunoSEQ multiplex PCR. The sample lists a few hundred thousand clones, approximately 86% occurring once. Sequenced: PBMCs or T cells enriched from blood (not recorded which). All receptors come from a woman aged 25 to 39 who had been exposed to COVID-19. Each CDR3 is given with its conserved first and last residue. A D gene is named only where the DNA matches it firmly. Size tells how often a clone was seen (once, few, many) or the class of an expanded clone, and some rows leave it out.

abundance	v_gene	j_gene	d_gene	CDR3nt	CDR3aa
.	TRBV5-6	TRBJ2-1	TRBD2	TGTGCCAGCAGCTTAAGAGCGGGGGAGGCCTACAATGAGCAGTTCTTC	CASSLRAGEAYNEQFF
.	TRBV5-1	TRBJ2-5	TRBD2	TGCGCCAGCAATTCGGGGCGGGGGGTCCAAGAGACCCAGTACTTC	CASNSGRGVQETQYF
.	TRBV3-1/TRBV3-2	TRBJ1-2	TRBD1	TGTGCCAGCAGCCACGCAAACACAGGGGATGGCTACACCTTC	CASSHANTGDGYTF
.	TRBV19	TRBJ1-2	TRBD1	TGTGCCAGTAGTCCACGGACAGGGTCCGGCTACACCTTC	CASSPRTGSGYTF
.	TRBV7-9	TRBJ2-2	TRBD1	TGTGCCAGCAGCGCCGTGACAGGGGACACCGGGGAGCTGTTTTTT	CASSAVTGDTGELFF
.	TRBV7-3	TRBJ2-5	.	TGTGCCAGCAGCTTCGGGAGAGAAGAGACCCAGTACTTC	CASSFGREETQYF
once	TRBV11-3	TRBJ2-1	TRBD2	TGTGCCAGCAGCTCCCCCGGGGTCGCGGGGGGGCTCTACAATGAGCAGTTCTTC	CASSSPGVAGGLYNEQFF
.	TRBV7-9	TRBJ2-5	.	TGTGCCAGCAGCCCCGGGGAAGAGACCCAGTACTTC	CASSPGEETQYF
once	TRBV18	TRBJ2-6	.	TGTGCCAGCTCACCACGAGATATCCGGGCTGGGGCCAACGTCCTGACTTTC	CASSPRDIRAGANVLTF
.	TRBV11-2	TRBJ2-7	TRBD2	TGTGCCAGCAGTCTCGGGGGGGAAGGCGAGCAGTACTTC	CASSLGGEGEQYF